The next 29 T cell receptor beta chains were all read from a single sample in a study of PD-L1 blockade in urothelial cancer. Assay: immunoSEQ multiplex PCR; the TCRdb copy retains only in-frame clones and omits some. Of some 71,000 clones in the sample, roughly 86% are singletons; the top ten hold more than 12%. The time point here: pretreatment peripheral blood. The sample was PBMCs, taken around atezolizumab (anti-PD-L1) treatment. The receptors here all came from a man in his 60s with urothelial cancer.

This chain uses TRBV9 with TRBJ1-1; 7 bases agree with TRBD1. Germline values: CDR1 SGDLS, CDR2 YYNGEE. The CDR3 loop spans 14 amino acids. After removal of 3 bases from V and 3 bases from J, the junction contained 5 bases not matched to a gene. CDR3 coding DNA: TGTGCCAGCAGCGCGGGTGACAGGGACACTGAAGCTTTCTTT. Residues: CASSAGDRDTEAFF. Full variable domain (outside the CDR3, taken from reference TRBV9 and TRBJ1-1): DSGVTQTPKHLITATGQRVTLRCSPRSGDLSVYWYQQSLDQGLQFLIQYYNGEERAKGNILERFSAQQFPDLHSELNLSSLELGDSALYFCASSAGDRDTEAFFGQGTRLTVV.

V and J are TRBV18 and TRBJ2-5; D is uncertain. Germline V gene lookup returns CDR1 KGHSH and CDR2 LQKENI. The CDR3 spans 13 residues. V was clipped by 0 bases and J by 5 bases, with 7 bases between them. Written as DNA, the CDR3 is TGTGCCAGCTCACCACCCTTTTTCGAGACCCAGTACTTC. It codes for CASSPPFFETQYF.

A single count supports this clone. The chain recombines TRBV18 with TRBJ2-7; 10 bases align to TRBD1. The trim removed 2 bases at V and 0 bases at J, leaving 10 bases unmatched. Germline assignment: CDR1 KGHSH and CDR2 LQKENI. This CDR3 has 18 amino acids. CDR3 nucleotide sequence: TGTGCCAGCTCACCATTACCCGGGACAGGGGTTAACTCCTACGAGCAGTACTTC. Translated, it gives CASSPLPGTGVNSYEQYF.

The chain joins TRBV4-3 to TRBJ1-4, with D tentatively TRBD1 (5 bases). V gave up 0 bases and J gave up 5 bases, with 10 bases separating them. Per germline, CDR1 LGHNA and CDR2 YSLEER. The CDR3 has 15 residues. CDR3 region: CASSQEVRENEKLFF. The CDR3 DNA sequence: TGCGCCAGCAGCCAAGAGGTCAGGGAAAATGAAAAACTGTTTTTT.

DNA for the CDR3: TGTGCCAGCAGCTTGGGCAGGGGCAGCCCTAACTATGGCTACACCTTC. Its translation is CASSLGRGSPNYGYTF. The genes are TRBV5-6 and TRBJ1-2; maybe TRBD1 (6 bases). Trimming cost V 0 bases and J 0 bases, with 12 bases left between them. Looked up from germline, CDR1 is SGHDT and CDR2 is YYEEEE. The CDR3 totals 16 residues. Drawing the rest from reference TRBV5-6 and TRBJ1-2, the complete variable domain is DAGVTQSPTHLIKTRGQQVTLRCSPKSGHDTVSWYQQALGQGPQFIFQYYEEEERQRGNFPDRFSGHQFPNYSSELNVNALLLGDSALYLCASSLGRGSPNYGYTFGSGTRLTVV.

The V gene is TRBV5-1, the J gene TRBJ2-7, with D unresolved. In germline, CDR1 is SGHRS, CDR2 YFSETQ. With 4 bases removed from V and 0 bases from J, the gap between germline ends came to 14 bases. This CDR3 comprises 15 residues. CDR3 region: CASSDSPTSSYEQYF. CDR3 nucleotides: TGCGCCAGCAGCGACTCACCGACGAGCTCCTACGAGCAGTACTTC.

The V and J genes are TRBV5-6 and TRBJ2-3; 10 bases are a match to TRBD2. V dropped 3 bases and J dropped 5; count of bases not matched to a gene: 18. This CDR3 region has 19 residues. Looked up from germline, CDR1 is SGHDT and CDR2 is YYEEEE. Here the CDR3 reads CASSSSRGASGGRGDTQYF. The DNA of the CDR3 is TGTGCCAGCAGCTCCTCTCGCGGGGCTAGCGGGGGACGGGGAGATACGCAGTATTTT.

The V and J genes are TRBV18 and TRBJ2-1, with 7 bases that match TRBD1. The J segment lost 3 bases and the V segment lost 3 bases, leaving 2 bases of the junction unmatched. CDR3 length: 14 amino acids. From germline, CDR1 is KGHSH and CDR2 LQKENI. CDR3 in amino acids: CASSPAGGYNEQFF. DNA for the CDR3: TGTGCCAGCTCACCGGCAGGGGGCTACAATGAGCAGTTCTTC.

J is TRBJ2-1 and V is TRBV29-1; perhaps TRBD1 as D (5 bases). The CDR3 extends over 13 amino acids. Germline CDR1 is SQVTM and CDR2 is ANQGSEA. V was cut by 6 bases and J by 7 bases, with 16 bases left in between. CDR3 sequence reads: CSVEKGYGNEQFF. The CDR3 coding sequence is TGCAGCGTCGAAAAGGGGTATGGTAATGAGCAGTTCTTC.

This clone was seen only once. The chain has TRBV6-4 and TRBJ1-2; tentative D call: TRBD1 (6 bases). V was cut by 4 bases and J by 3 bases, with 12 bases left in between. The V gene's germline CDR1 is MRHNA and CDR2 SNTAGT. This CDR3 is 14 amino acids long. The CDR3 nucleotides are TGTGCCAGCAGTGCAACAGGGTTAGACTATGGCTACACCTTC. This sequence encodes CASSATGLDYGYTF.

The chain couples TRBV18 to TRBJ1-5; tentative D call: TRBD1 (6 bases). Germline V lookup: CDR1 KGHSH, CDR2 LQKENI. The CDR3 is 16 residues long. The ends were cut back, 1 base at V and 1 base at J, with 11 bases in the middle. The CDR3 nucleotides are TGTGCCAGCTCACCACGGGGGCTAGACAGCAATCAGCCCCAGCATTTT. Amino acid sequence: CASSPRGLDSNQPQHF.

V usage is TRBV10-1 and J usage is TRBJ2-3, with TRBD2 matching over 11 bases. Germline V gene data show CDR1 as WNHNN and CDR2 as SYGVQD (reference sequence). Germline trimming cut 0 bases from V and 4 bases from J; bases unmatched to any gene: 6. The CDR3 totals 17 residues. This CDR3 is CASSESSGGAWADTQYF. The CDR3 DNA reads TGCGCCAGCAGTGAGTCTAGCGGGGGGGCCTGGGCAGATACGCAGTATTTT.

The V gene is TRBV18, the J gene TRBJ2-1; 9 bases align to TRBD1. The CDR3 covers 17 residues. After removal of 1 base from V and 7 bases from J, the junction contained 11 bases not matched to a gene. The germline gives CDR1 KGHSH, CDR2 LQKENI. The CDR3 here is CASSPQTGGPPGNEQFF. CDR3 nucleotides: TGTGCCAGCTCACCACAGACAGGGGGGCCCCCTGGAAATGAGCAGTTCTTC.

The chain carries TRBV28 and TRBJ2-2; the match to TRBD2 covers 9 bases. Germline V gene data show CDR1 as MDHEN and CDR2 as SYDVKM. The V and J ends lost 7 bases and 2 bases, in that order; junction bases with no gene match: 2. This CDR3 is built from 14 residues. The CDR3 nucleotides read TGTGCCAGCAAGACTAGCGGAAACACCGGGGAGCTGTTTTTT. Its translation is CASKTSGNTGELFF.

A word on this clone: The sample has other DNA sequences that encode this CDR3 too. The chain is built from TRBV6-6 and TRBJ2-5, with TRBD2 matching 15 bases. The CDR3 contains 16 residues. The V and J ends lost 4 bases and 2 bases, in that order; junction bases with no gene match: 2. The germline V gene has CDR1 MNHNY and CDR2 SVGAGI (reference sequence). In DNA, the CDR3 is TGTGCCAGCAGTTCGGGACTAGCGGGGGGACAAGAGACCCAGTACTTC. It translates to CASSSGLAGGQETQYF.

This chain links TRBV7-2 with TRBJ1-6; a weak D match, TRBD1 (5 bases). Germline V gives CDR1 SGHTA, CDR2 FQGNSA. The CDR3 totals 16 residues. Trimming took off 5 bases at V and 9 bases at J, with 20 bases between the two ends. CDR3 nucleotides: TGTGCCAGCAGCCTAGGGGCAGGGCTTTTTCTTTCACCCCTCCACTTT. This translates into CASSLGAGLFLSPLHF.

This chain joins TRBV10-3 and TRBJ1-1, with D maybe TRBD1 (6 bases). The CDR3 has 17 residues. Germline lookup yields CDR1 ENHRY and CDR2 SYGVKD. Trimming took off 3 bases at V and 2 bases at J, with 19 bases between the two ends. The CDR3 DNA sequence: TGTGCCATCAGTGAATTTGCGAGGGGGGGCATAAACACTGAAGCTTTCTTT. It is translated as CAISEFARGGINTEAFF.

V gene TRBV20-1 combines with J gene TRBJ2-1; D remains unclear. The V end lost 3 bases, the J end lost 7 bases, and 7 bases lay between the germline ends. This CDR3 region has 11 residues. Germline CDR1 and CDR2: DFQATT and SNEGSKA (reference sequence). The CDR3 loop is CSASARNEQFF. CDR3 DNA sequence: TGCAGTGCTAGTGCGCGAAATGAGCAGTTCTTC.

The chain recombines TRBV5-1 with TRBJ1-1; 10 nucleotides agree with TRBD1. Per the germline V gene, CDR1 is SGHRS and CDR2 is YFSETQ. Trimming cost V 4 bases and J 3 bases; bases outside gene matches: 3. The CDR3 contains 14 residues. DNA of the CDR3: TGCGCCAGCAGCCCGGGGACAGGGGACACTGAAGCTTTCTTT. It translates to CASSPGTGDTEAFF.

The CDR3 bases are TGTGCCAGCAGCCCGCGACTAGCGGGGGTTCCACGCTACGAGCAGTACTTC. It encodes CASSPRLAGVPRYEQYF. This chain connects TRBV11-3 to TRBJ2-7; TRBD2 aligns across 12 bases. The CDR3 sequence is 17 residues long. The germline V gene has CDR1 SGHNT and CDR2 YENEEA. Trimming removed 5 bases from V and 3 bases from J; junction bases left unmatched: 11.

CDR3 coding DNA: TGTGCCTGGGAGCCCTCTGCAACTAATGAAAAACTGTTTTTT. Protein sequence: CAWEPSATNEKLFF. The V gene is TRBV30, the J gene TRBJ1-4; D is undetermined. Germline V gene sequence: CDR1 GTSNPN, CDR2 SVGIG (reference sequence). V lost 5 bases to trimming and J lost 0 bases, with 10 bases between them. The length of the CDR3 is 14 residues. Filled out from reference TRBV30 and TRBJ1-4, the complete variable domain reads SQTIHQWPATLVQPVGSPLSLECTVEGTSNPNLYWYRQAAGRGLQLLFYSVGIGQISSEVPQNLSASRPQDRQFILSSKKLLLSDSGFYLCAWEPSATNEKLFFGSGTQLSVL.

V is TRBV5-1 and J is TRBJ2-5; TRBD2 matches 8 bases. V trimming: 4 bases; J trimming: 2 bases; junction bases outside the gene matches: 13. The germline gives CDR1 SGHRS, CDR2 YFSETQ. The CDR3 contains 17 residues. The CDR3 is CASSRGPARGVQETQYF. The CDR3 DNA is TGCGCCAGCAGCCGGGGGCCGGCGCGGGGGGTACAAGAGACCCAGTACTTC. Combining the CDR3 with reference TRBV5-1 and TRBJ2-5 gives the whole variable domain KAGVTQTPRYLIKTRGQQVTLSCSPISGHRSVSWYQQTPGQGLQFLFEYFSETQRNKGNFPGRFSGRQFSNSRSEMNVSTLELGDSALYLCASSRGPARGVQETQYFGPGTRLLVL.

The chain uses TRBV28 and TRBJ1-1; TRBD1 aligns across 8 bases. V was pared by 5 bases and J by 5 bases, with 10 bases of the junction left unmatched. Germline CDR1 reads MDHEN; CDR2 reads SYDVKM. This CDR3 has 15 residues. The CDR3 loop reads CASSPPRGQRTEAFF. The CDR3 bases are TGTGCCAGCAGTCCCCCCAGGGGGCAAAGGACTGAAGCTTTCTTT.

This clone was detected once. The same CDR3 can be traced to other DNA sequences in this sample. The chain couples TRBV18 to TRBJ1-4; 9 bases agree with TRBD1. The V gene's germline CDR1 is KGHSH and CDR2 LQKENI. Trimming cost V 5 bases and J 5 bases; bases outside gene matches: 3. The CDR3 is made up of 14 amino acids. As DNA, the CDR3 is TGTGCCAGCTCAAAACAGGGGGCGAATGAAAAACTGTTTTTT. Translated, it gives CASSKQGANEKLFF.

The gene calls are TRBV21-1 and TRBJ1-5; no check of the table's D call, TRBD1, against the DNA was made. TRBV21-1 is a pseudogene locus. CDR3 length equals 16 residues. The CDR3 DNA follows: TGTGCCAGCAGCAAACTCAAGGGGACAGGGTTTCAGCCCCAGCATTTT. It yields the protein CASSKLKGTGFQPQHF.

This clone was picked up one time. The chain joins TRBV6-5 to TRBJ2-7, with D possibly TRBD2 on 5 matching bases. CDR1 and CDR2 (germline): MNHEY, SVGAGI. CDR3 length: 14 amino acids. Trimming pared 2 bases from V and 3 bases from J, leaving 11 bases between. Here the CDR3 DNA reads TGTGCCAGCAGTTACCCCGGGATTCTCTACGAGCAGTACTTC. It encodes CASSYPGILYEQYF.

The chain is built from TRBV4-2 and TRBJ2-1, with D uncertain. In germline, CDR1 is LGHNA, CDR2 YNFKEQ. There are 13 residues in the CDR3. The germline V and J ends were trimmed by 1 base and 9 bases, with 10 bases remaining between them. The CDR3 nucleotides are TGTGCCAGCAGCCAAGCAGAATCACCTGAGCAGTTCTTC. Its protein is CASSQAESPEQFF.

The chain links TRBV5-1 to TRBJ2-7, with 13 bases lining up with TRBD2. CDR3 length: 16 residues. Germline-derived CDR1 and CDR2 are SGHRS and YFSETQ. V was pared by 3 bases and J by 5 bases, with 8 bases of the junction left unmatched. The CDR3 nucleotides are TGCGCCAGCAGCTGGACTAGCGGGGGTGTCGGCAACGAGCAGTACTTC. Translation gives CASSWTSGGVGNEQYF.

The chain links TRBV11-3 to TRBJ2-4, with 8 positions matching TRBD2. This CDR3 has 15 residues. Germline CDR1 and CDR2: SGHNT and YENEEA. After removal of 5 bases from V and 3 bases from J, the junction contained 6 bases not matched to a gene. CDR3 in amino acids: CASSRRGGDKNIQYF. CDR3 nucleotides: TGTGCCAGCAGCCGACGGGGGGGGGACAAAAACATTCAGTACTTC.